This paragraph covers one TCR beta chain sequence. Many counts were recorded for this clonotype. Its cognate antigen has yet to be identified. One base away there is no much larger clone; base qualities are not given. The TCR beta CDR3 regions were amplified from RNA transcripts. For the first round of RT-PCR on the TCR CDR3, the HTBI primer set was used together with the Qiagen OneStep RT-PCR kit. A second multiplex PCR round built the libraries, followed by size selection and purification. The libraries were sequenced on an Illumina HiSeq2000 using paired-end 100 bp reads. Per the source publication's procedure: SOAPnuke was used to process the raw data, with reads discarded if the reads contained adapters or uncalled bases, had a mean Phred below 15, or lacked an exact constant-primer or identifier match. High-quality paired reads were merged using COPE v1.2.5, and each unique nucleotide sequence was defined as a clonotype. Clonotypes were aligned to IMGT TRBV, TRBD and TRBJ reference segments using MiTCR v1.1. Only V-J combinations with frequency above 0.0001, covering 99.2% of repertoires, were analysed. A TCS score was defined as the ratio between F50 (clonal expansion) and ExV (chaos), using BLOSUM62-based TCRdist between CDR3 peptides within each V-J. Welch's t-statistics and random forest reduced roughly 500 V-J features to 13, which were used in a naive Bayes classifier (R e1071). Thyroid-blood repertoire similarity was quantified with the Morisita-Horn index. TCRdb reworked the public reads: Q25 trimming with fastp, MiXCR clone assembly, productive beta chains retained. Rows with a matching CDR3 protein are joined into one entry that keeps the most common DNA and genes. The V and J calls shown here were made by TCRdb, not taken from the authors' results. A total of 640,000 or so distinct CDR3 sequences appear in this sample, approximately 14% of them only once. The ten largest clones add up to about 3.9% of the sample.

Ophthalmopathy patients had moderately to severely active disease, Clinical Activity Score of at least 3, NOSPECS grade of at least 4, and duration under 3 months. Any patient with an uncontrolled infection, another autoimmune disease, pregnancy or lactation was excluded. Diagnoses were established on the basis of clinical symptoms, serum thyroxine and TRAb, thyroid ultrasound, and orbital computed tomography. Ficoll-Paque density gradient centrifugation was used to isolate PBMCs from 10 ml of fresh peripheral blood. Total RNA was extracted with Trizol reagent, and quality was checked on an Agilent 2100 Bioanalyzer. This entry is derived from a study of T cells in Graves' hyperthyroidism and ophthalmopathy (dated by TCRdb to about 2019). Regarding the complete study: Peripheral blood was collected at initial diagnosis, before any treatment. In addition, the study compared T-cell repertoires in thyroid tissue and in blood from several Graves' hyperthyroidism patients. Prospective prediction of ophthalmopathy was tested in an independent validation cohort consisting of some 18 hyperthyroidism patients and approximately 16 patients who later progressed to ophthalmopathy. After blood sampling, hyperthyroidism patients were treated with methimazole at a starting dose of 30 mg daily, and ophthalmopathy patients were treated with high-dose intravenous methylprednisolone. TCR Vbeta CDR3 sequencing of some 140 peripheral blood samples (roughly 43 ophthalmopathy, roughly 72 hyperthyroidism and around 17 progressor patients) is reported in the paper. A discovery cohort of approximately 97 patients, 43 with Graves' ophthalmopathy and under 60 with stable Graves' hyperthyroidism, was used to find distinguishing TCR V-J signatures. The 100 discovery patients were randomly split 7:3 into training and test sets.

Points the paper makes about the study in general: During validation, the model predicted progression to ophthalmopathy a median of approximately six months ahead of onset, with more than 55% sensitivity and less than 85% specificity. Most expanded thyroid clonotypes (frequency above 0.001) were also detected in blood, a finding suggesting that blood repertoires may reflect thyroid immune responses. A 13 V-J signature model separated ophthalmopathy from stable hyperthyroidism, with over 85% sensitivity and 81.08% specificity in cross-validation and 80%/75% in testing. Sample size was not statistically predetermined, and blinding of investigators to group allocation was not performed.

Looking up the germline V gene yields CDR1 MNHNS and CDR2 SASEGT. The CDR3 runs 11 amino acids, cysteine and phenylalanine included. The entry retains the CDR3 DNA only, 33 bases that are in frame from base 1. V drops 2 bases and J drops 7 bases, leaving 3 bases in between. Source material: blood. Recombination linked TRBV6-1 to TRBJ1-5; too little of a D gene remains to name it. This receptor was obtained from a woman between 35 and 50 years old with Graves' ophthalmopathy. The CDR3 corresponds to CASSEHQPQHF. The DNA reads TGTGCCAGCAGTGAACACCAGCCCCAGCATTTT.